The TCR beta chain under discussion was sequenced for a study of shared clonotypes between healthy human individuals. Study-wide results and limits: Relative to their counterparts shared across all four donors, non-shared clonotypes exhibited diminished generation probabilities. Some naive CD4 clonotypes, roughly 4.5%, turned up in common across a handful of donors.

CDR3 size: 13 residues. Germline trimming cut 5 bases from V and 11 bases from J; bases unmatched to any gene: 8. Per germline, CDR1 SGHTA and CDR2 FQGNSA. CD45RO-negative CD8 cells positively selected for CCR7 made up the naive population, which excluded terminally differentiated effector memory CD45RA+ cells. On this clone: Its antigen remains unidentified.

The table came from immunoSEQ multiplex PCR; TCRdb's copy has only in-frame clones and leaves some out. The sample contains about 550,000 clones, around 95% of which appear only once. The source of this sequence is a woman between 25 and 40 years old in good health. The specimen sequenced was naive CD8+ T cells sorted from blood. The chain combines TRBV7-2 with TRBJ2-4; 8 bases are a match to TRBD2. The CDR3 here is CASSGGLADVQYF. The CDR3 nucleotides read TGTGCCAGCAGCGGTGGACTAGCCGATGTTCAGTACTTC.